Listed here are 15 T cell receptor beta chains from one sample, sequenced in a study of shared clonotypes between healthy human individuals. The table came from immunoSEQ multiplex PCR; TCRdb's copy has only in-frame clones and leaves some out. The sample consists of roughly 700,000 clones, 74% of them appearing once. The sample taken for sequencing was memory CD4+ T cells sorted from blood. Noted subset: CD45RA-negative fraction. The receptors stem from a woman in her thirties in good health.

V usage is TRBV7-9 and J usage is TRBJ1-1; D is unresolved. Trimming took 2 bases from V and 1 from J, leaving 14 bases between them. The length of the CDR3 is 16 residues. The germline V gene encodes CDR1 SEHNR and CDR2 FQNEAQ (reference sequence). In DNA, the CDR3 is TGTGCCAGCAGCTTACACATCCGCAGGTCGAACACTGAAGCTTTCTTT. Protein sequence: CASSLHIRRSNTEAFF.

With regard to this clone: Additional DNA sequences in this sample encode the identical CDR3. The V gene is TRBV2, the J gene TRBJ1-5, with D hard to call. Germline V gene sequence: CDR1 SNHLY, CDR2 FYNNEI. The CDR3 sequence is 12 residues long. Deletions cut 2 bases from V and 7 bases from J, with 6 bases between. The CDR3 sequence: CASSERGQPQHF. DNA for the CDR3: TGTGCCAGCAGTGAACGGGGACAGCCCCAGCATTTT.

The rearrangement uses TRBV7-6 and TRBJ2-3; TRBD2 aligns across 13 bases. Germline V gene sequence: CDR1 SGHVS, CDR2 FNYEAQ. CDR3 length: 19 residues. V trimming: 5 bases; J trimming: 3 bases; junction bases outside the gene matches: 14. This CDR3 reads CASSPYGGLAGLETDTQYF. DNA of the CDR3: TGTGCCAGCAGCCCATATGGGGGACTAGCGGGGTTAGAGACAGATACGCAGTATTTT.

The J gene is TRBJ2-3, the V gene TRBV10-3; D is possibly TRBD1 (7 bases). From germline, CDR1 is ENHRY and CDR2 SYGVKD. CDR3 length: 16 residues. The ends were cut back, 3 bases at V and 1 base at J, with 14 bases in the middle. In DNA form, the CDR3 reads TGTGCCATCAGTGATTTCAGGGGGGAGGGCACAGATACGCAGTATTTT. Translating gives CAISDFRGEGTDTQYF.

This sequence joins TRBV25-1 and TRBJ2-1; 10 nucleotides align to TRBD2. Trimming cost V 3 bases and J 10 bases; bases outside gene matches: 6. Germline V CDR1 and CDR2: MGHDK, SYGVNS. CDR3 size: 14 residues. The CDR3 DNA is TGTGCCAGCAGTGAGAGCGGGAGGGCCTGGGAGCAGTTCTTC. Translation: CASSESGRAWEQFF. Drawing the rest from reference TRBV25-1 and TRBJ2-1, the complete variable domain is EADIYQTPRYLVIGTGKKITLECSQTMGHDKMYWYQQDPGMELHLIHYSYGVNSTEKGDLSSESTVSRIRTEHFPLTLESARPSHTSQYLCASSESGRAWEQFFGPGTRLTVL.

V is TRBV9 and J is TRBJ2-3; 11 nucleotides align to TRBD2. This CDR3 contains 15 residues. Germline-derived CDR1 and CDR2 are SGDLS and YYNGEE. J lost 2 bases, V lost 2 bases, and 1 base had no gene match. CDR3 loop: CASSVSGRATDTQYF. CDR3 in DNA: TGTGCCAGCAGCGTTAGCGGGAGGGCCACAGATACGCAGTATTTT.

This clone showed up many times. The gene calls are TRBV27 and TRBJ2-7, with D hard to call. CDR1 is MNHEY and CDR2 is SMNVEV in the germline V gene (reference sequence). V lost 0 bases, J lost 7 bases, and 10 bases lay in between. The CDR3 has 13 residues. Here the CDR3 DNA reads TGTGCCAGCAGTTTATCGCAGGTGGGTGAGCAGTACTTC. Its protein product is CASSLSQVGEQYF.

Notes on this clone: Just one base apart from a much larger clone, this may be a read error. The same CDR3 is also encoded by other DNA sequences in this sample. This sequence joins TRBV28 and TRBJ2-7; the D is unclear. CDR3 length equals 11 residues. Between the trimmed V and J ends, which lost 2 bases and 4 bases, there was a span of 3 bases. Per the germline V gene, CDR1 is MDHEN and CDR2 is SYDVKM. The CDR3 protein is CASSLVYEQYF. The CDR3, as DNA: TGTGCCAGCAGTTTAGTTTACGAGCAGTACTTC.

The chain couples TRBV2 to TRBJ2-1; 7 bases fit TRBD2. V shed 6 bases and J 13 bases; nucleotides not matched to a gene: 6. This CDR3 spans 11 amino acids. Germline lookup yields CDR1 SNHLY and CDR2 FYNNEI. CDR3 nucleotide sequence: TGTGCCAGCAGGGCTAGCGGCATTCAGTTCTTC. Its protein product is CASRASGIQFF.

This clone was observed once. A far larger clone is only one base removed, so a read error is likely. Other DNA variants within this sample encode the same CDR3. This rearrangement joins TRBV5-4 to TRBJ2-5; D unresolved. The CDR3 contains 14 residues. Germline lookup yields CDR1 SGHNT and CDR2 YYREEE (reference sequence). V was pared by 0 bases and J by 5 bases, with 11 bases between. The CDR3 nucleotides are TGTGCCAGCAGCTTGGGTCACTTCCAGGAGACCCAGTACTTC. This encodes CASSLGHFQETQYF.

This clone was observed a few times. The chain has TRBV29-1 and TRBJ2-1; the D gene is possibly TRBD1 (5 bases). CDR3 length equals 13 residues. In germline, CDR1 is SQVTM, CDR2 ANQGSEA. Trimming stripped 3 bases from V and 6 bases from J, with 12 bases between. CDR3 protein: CSVDGWGFNEQFF. The CDR3 DNA reads TGCAGCGTTGATGGGTGGGGCTTCAATGAGCAGTTCTTC.

The genes are TRBV28 and TRBJ2-4, with 9 nucleotides matching TRBD2. With 11 bases clipped from V and 1 base from J, the junction kept 3 bases outside the gene matches. Germline V gene data show CDR1 as MDHEN and CDR2 as SYDVKM. The CDR3 runs 13 residues. CDR3: CAGSGRAKNIQYF. For the CDR3, the DNA is TGTGCCGGGAGCGGGAGGGCCAAAAACATTCAGTACTTC.

The chain joins TRBV6-1 to TRBJ1-1; 8 positions match TRBD1. The V segment lost 5 bases and the J segment 6 bases; nucleotides outside the gene matches: 8. CDR3 size: 14 residues. The germline V gene encodes CDR1 MNHNS and CDR2 SASEGT. Written as DNA, the CDR3 is TGTGCCAGCAGTACTCCCGGGACAGGCCCTGAAGCTTTCTTT. It specifies CASSTPGTGPEAFF.

The chain joins TRBV11-2 to TRBJ2-2; weak D call: TRBD1 (6 bases). CDR3 length: 19 amino acids. The germline V gene has CDR1 SGHAT and CDR2 FQNNGV. Deletions cut 0 bases from V and 9 bases from J, with 26 bases between. CDR3 sequence: CASSLESRNRVGFYRELFF. The CDR3 DNA sequence: TGTGCCAGCAGCTTAGAGTCGAGGAACAGGGTCGGTTTTTATAGGGAGCTGTTTTTT.

This clone was counted ten times or more. The rearrangement links TRBV27 to TRBJ1-1; TRBD1 might be the D (5 bases). V was trimmed by 2 bases and J by 5 bases, leaving 9 bases between them. This CDR3 contains 13 residues. Germline V lookup: CDR1 MNHEY, CDR2 SMNVEV (reference sequence). The CDR3 DNA reads as TGTGCCAGCAGTTTAAGACAGCGGACTGAAGCTTTCTTT. Amino acids: CASSLRQRTEAFF.